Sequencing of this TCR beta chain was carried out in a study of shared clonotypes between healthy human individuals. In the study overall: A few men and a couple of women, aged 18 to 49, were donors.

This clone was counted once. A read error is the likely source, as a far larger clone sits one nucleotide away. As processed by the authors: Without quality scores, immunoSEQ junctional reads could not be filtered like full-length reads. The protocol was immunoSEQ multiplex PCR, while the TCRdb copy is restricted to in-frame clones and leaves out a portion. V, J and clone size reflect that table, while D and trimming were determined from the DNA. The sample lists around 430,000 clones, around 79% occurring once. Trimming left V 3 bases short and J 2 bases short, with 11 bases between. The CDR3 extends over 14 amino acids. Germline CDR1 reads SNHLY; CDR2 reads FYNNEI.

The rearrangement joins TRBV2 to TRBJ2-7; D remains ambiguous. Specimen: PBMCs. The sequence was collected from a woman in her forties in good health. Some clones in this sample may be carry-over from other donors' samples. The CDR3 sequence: CASSEAGYTYEQYF. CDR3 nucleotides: TGTGCCAGCAGTGAGGCAGGTTATACCTACGAGCAGTACTTC.